The entry below gives a single T cell receptor (beta chain) sequence along with its context. The source of the sample is a study of blood T cell repertoires in COVID-19. A case of COVID-19 had been met by exposed participants within 2 weeks before study entry. The assay was immunoSEQ multiplex PCR, and TCRdb's table has in-frame clones only and misses some. The data show about 210,000 clones, 75% to 90% seen once. CDR1 and CDR2 (germline): SGHRS, YFSETQ. The V and J ends lost 4 bases and 0 bases respectively, with 14 bases between them. The CDR3 runs to 15 residues. The receptor's source is a woman under 40 who had been exposed to COVID-19. The material sequenced was PBMCs or T cells enriched from blood (not recorded which). V and J are TRBV5-1 and TRBJ2-7; a possible D gene is TRBD1 (6 bases). The CDR3 sequence: CASSADRPNSYEQYF. For the CDR3, the DNA is TGCGCCAGCAGCGCCGACAGGCCAAACTCCTACGAGCAGTACTTC.